These 6 T cell receptor beta chains share one sample of origin, sequenced in a study of T cells in Graves' hyperthyroidism and ophthalmopathy. TCR beta CDR3 region amplification was performed from RNA transcripts. A set of HTBI primers served as the primers for a first-round RT-PCR of the TCR CDR3. TCRdb passed the multiplex PCR reads through MiXCR, listing each CDR3 protein once. This sample carries roughly 380,000 distinct CDR3 sequences, approximately 15% of them seen once, and the ten largest clones take approximately 10%. The sequencing input was blood. The receptors shown here come from a woman aged 60-75 years with Graves' hyperthyroidism.

This clonotype was detected ten times or more. The chain employs TRBV20-1 and TRBJ2-1; 9 bases are shared with TRBD1. J gave up 1 base and V 0 bases, and 13 bases lay outside the gene matches. The germline gives CDR1 DFQATT, CDR2 SNEGSKA (reference sequence). There are 19 residues in the CDR3. This CDR3 is CSARDSSQGAFFSYNEQFF. Here the CDR3 DNA reads TGCAGTGCTAGAGATTCGTCACAGGGGGCCTTTTTTTCCTACAATGAGCAGTTCTTC.

This clonotype was recorded a few times. The chain combines TRBV20-1 with TRBJ1-3; D gene uncertain. Germline assignment: CDR1 DFQATT and CDR2 SNEGSKA (reference sequence). The CDR3 length is 15 residues. V dropped 1 base and J dropped 2 bases, with 12 bases sitting between them. This CDR3 reads CSARGYNEAGNTIYF. Here the CDR3 DNA reads TGCAGTGCTAGAGGATACAATGAGGCTGGAAACACCATATATTTT.

This clonotype came up many times. This rearrangement joins TRBV6-1 to TRBJ1-5, with a possible D match to TRBD1 (6 bases). Germline CDR1 and CDR2: MNHNS and SASEGT. V shed 7 bases and J shed 0 bases, with 10 bases lying between them. The CDR3 runs 14 residues. CDR3 sequence: CASTWGLSNQPQHF. The DNA for the CDR3 is TGTGCCAGCACGTGGGGGCTTAGCAATCAGCCCCAGCATTTT.

This clonotype was picked up many times. The chain links TRBV3-1 to TRBJ1-6; 8 bases fit TRBD1. The CDR3 has 15 amino acids. The germline V gene encodes CDR1 LGHDT and CDR2 YNNKEL (reference sequence). The trim removed 6 bases at V and 9 bases at J, leaving 10 bases unmatched. CDR3 bases: TGTGCCAGCAGACAACAGGGGGAAGGAGGTTCACCCCTCCACTTT. Amino acids: CASRQQGEGGSPLHF.

This clonotype has ten or more counts. V gene TRBV2 combines with J gene TRBJ1-5; 7 bases map to TRBD1. The V segment lost 6 bases and the J segment 4 bases; nucleotides outside the gene matches: 6. Looked up from germline, CDR1 is SNHLY and CDR2 is FYNNEI. The CDR3 is made up of 14 amino acids. As DNA, the CDR3 is TGTGCCAGCAGGGAGACAGGGTGGAATCAGCCCCAGCATTTT. It specifies CASRETGWNQPQHF.

This clonotype was observed many times. The V call is TRBV5-1, the J call TRBJ2-3; no reliable D call. In germline, CDR1 is SGHRS, CDR2 YFSETQ. Trimming pared 4 bases from V and 3 bases from J, leaving 9 bases between. CDR3 length: 13 amino acids. The CDR3 region is CASSPLRTDTQYF. The DNA of the CDR3 is TGCGCCAGCAGCCCCCTCCGTACAGATACGCAGTATTTT.